The sequence of this TCR beta chain was determined in a study of T cell repertoires in cytomegalovirus infection. This CDR3 spans 14 amino acids. J was trimmed by 7 bases and V by 6 bases; bases with no gene match: 6. TCRdb ran MiXCR on the reads and lists one entry per CDR3 protein. The data show 570,000 or so distinct CDR3 sequences, almost 40% seen once. Only a few counts were recorded for this clonotype. No antigen is known for it. This chain links TRBV12-3 or TRBV12-4 with TRBJ2-2; 9 nucleotides align to TRBD2. The clonotype was recovered from a human donor in good health (CMV status not recorded). Some clones in this sample may be carry-over from other donors' samples. The sequences come from cultured PBMCs, collected from culture after CMV antigen stimulation. CDR3 in amino acids: CASREGLAGGELFF. The CDR3 DNA reads as TGTGCCAGCAGGGAGGGACTAGCCGGCGGGGAGCTGTTTTTT.